The sequence of this TCR beta chain was determined in a study of CD8 T cells in Susac syndrome. Control patients had untreated stable or active relapsing-remitting multiple sclerosis by revised McDonald criteria. Negative magnetic isolation gave CD8+ and CD4+ cells; FACS enriched CD8+ TEMRA. The CDR3 runs to 17 residues. J lost 4 bases, V lost 0 bases, and 8 bases had no gene match. In germline, CDR1 is LGHNA, CDR2 YSLEER. Random hexamers were used to reverse transcribe roughly 0.45 to 1 ug of RNA. Amplification of TCR beta CDR3 across 54 Vbeta and 13 Jbeta was performed with immunoSEQ multiplex PCR. One entry per CDR3 protein results from TCRdb running MiXCR on the immunoSEQ multiplex PCR reads. This table holds about 300,000 distinct CDR3 sequences, approximately 85% found once.

Sequencing was performed on CD8+ T cells from PBMCs. The clonotype comes from a human donor with multiple sclerosis. The V call is TRBV4-3, the J call TRBJ1-5; TRBD1 aligns across 8 bases. Here the CDR3 DNA reads TGCGCCAGCAGCCAAGAAGCTCTGGGACAGGTAAATCAGCCCCAGCATTTT. It yields the protein CASSQEALGQVNQPQHF.